One and the same sample provided the 24 T cell receptor beta chains below, sequenced in a study of blood T cell repertoires in COVID-19. The protocol was immunoSEQ multiplex PCR, while the TCRdb copy is restricted to in-frame clones and leaves out a portion. The sample has about 98,000 clones, about four fifths seen once. The sequenced sample consisted of peripheral blood. Receptors originate from an elderly man with acute or convalescent COVID-19.

The V gene is TRBV29-1, the J gene TRBJ1-2; no firm D call. Per germline, CDR1 SQVTM and CDR2 ANQGSEA. The germline V and J ends were trimmed by 0 bases and 4 bases, with 12 bases remaining between them. The CDR3 has 14 residues. CDR3 amino acids: CSVEDERQFYGYTF. The DNA for the CDR3 is TGCAGCGTTGAAGATGAGAGGCAGTTCTATGGCTACACCTTC.

The chain's CDR3 is CASSSYPPFTGELFF. The CDR3 region has the DNA TGTGCCAGCAGCTCCTACCCTCCATTCACCGGGGAGCTGTTTTTT. V gene TRBV11-3 combines with J gene TRBJ2-2; no clear D gene. Trimming cost V 4 bases and J 4 bases, with 13 bases left between them. The CDR3 contains 15 residues. Germline lookup yields CDR1 SGHNT and CDR2 YENEEA.

The gene calls are TRBV27 and TRBJ2-2; the match to TRBD1 covers 7 bases. Germline-derived CDR1 and CDR2 are MNHEY and SMNVEV (reference sequence). This CDR3 has 14 residues. J was trimmed by 4 bases and V by 8 bases; bases with no gene match: 7. This CDR3 is CASHRGRVTGELFF. Here the CDR3 DNA reads TGTGCCAGCCACAGGGGCCGGGTCACCGGGGAGCTGTTTTTT.

The chain joins TRBV27 to TRBJ2-1, with 12 bases identical to TRBD2. This CDR3 region has 19 residues. CDR1 and CDR2 (germline): MNHEY, SMNVEV (reference sequence). Trimming took 2 bases from V and 7 from J; bases not matched to a gene: 15. CDR3 region: CASSLSRLAGGHPGNEQFF. CDR3 in DNA: TGTGCCAGCAGTTTAAGTCGTCTAGCGGGAGGGCACCCCGGGAATGAGCAGTTCTTC.

As regards this clone: This specimen includes other DNA sequences encoding the same CDR3. The chain has TRBV7-2 and TRBJ1-5; D might be TRBD1 (5 bases). The CDR3 length is 14 residues. V shed 5 bases and J shed 4 bases, with 12 bases lying between them. Looked up from germline, CDR1 is SGHTA and CDR2 is FQGNSA. CDR3 DNA sequence: TGTGCCAGCAGCCGGGACTCTTCAAATCAGCCCCAGCATTTT. It codes for CASSRDSSNQPQHF.

This chain joins TRBV11-3 and TRBJ1-1; D ambiguous. Germline V gene data show CDR1 as SGHNT and CDR2 as YENEEA. CDR3 length: 13 amino acids. Trimming took off 0 bases at V and 1 base at J, with 3 bases between the two ends. CDR3 protein: CASSLDKNTEAFF. The CDR3 nucleotides are TGTGCCAGCAGCTTAGACAAGAACACTGAAGCTTTCTTT.

The chain combines TRBV7-2 with TRBJ2-7, with TRBD2 identical over 12 bases. V was clipped by 4 bases and J by 4 bases; unmatched bases: 11. The CDR3 extends over 17 amino acids. The germline V gene has CDR1 SGHTA and CDR2 FQGNSA. The CDR3 protein is CASSSPELAGGSYEQYF. The CDR3 DNA is TGTGCCAGCAGCTCCCCGGAACTAGCGGGGGGTAGTTACGAGCAGTACTTC.

This clone is judged medium-sized. J is TRBJ2-7 and V is TRBV10-3, with D maybe TRBD1 (6 bases). The CDR3 runs to 16 residues. V lost 0 bases, J lost 0 bases, and 12 bases lay in between. Germline CDR1 is ENHRY and CDR2 is SYGVKD. In DNA, the CDR3 is TGTGCCATCAGTGAGTCAGGGGGAAGGGCCTCCTACGAGCAGTACTTC. Translating gives CAISESGGRASYEQYF.

The chain combines TRBV4-1 with TRBJ2-7; tentative D call: TRBD2 (5 bases). V shed 4 bases and J shed 7 bases, with 17 bases lying between them. Germline CDR1 reads MGHRA; CDR2 reads YSYEKL. This CDR3 is built from 14 residues. The CDR3 sequence is CASSRGIGPGEQYF. CDR3 DNA: TGCGCCAGCAGCCGAGGAATTGGTCCGGGGGAGCAGTACTTC.

The J gene is TRBJ1-6, the V gene TRBV14, with 10 bases lining up with TRBD1. The CDR3 sequence is 16 residues long. The V segment lost 4 bases and the J segment 10 bases; nucleotides outside the gene matches: 10. From germline, CDR1 is SGHDN and CDR2 FVKESK. The CDR3 region has the DNA TGTGCCAGCAGCCTACGGACAGGGGGATTAGTATCACCCCTCCACTTT. This codes for CASSLRTGGLVSPLHF.

This clone was counted at least ten times. The J gene is TRBJ1-6, the V gene TRBV2; 10 positions agree with TRBD1. This CDR3 is 13 amino acids long. The V and J ends lost 9 bases and 7 bases, in that order; junction bases with no gene match: 3. Germline CDR1 is SNHLY and CDR2 is FYNNEI. The chain's CDR3 is CARAGQGNSPLHF. As DNA, the CDR3 is TGTGCCAGGGCGGGACAGGGGAATTCACCCCTCCACTTT.

V usage is TRBV5-1 and J usage is TRBJ1-2, with D possibly being TRBD1 (6 bases). With 1 base removed from V and 2 bases from J, the gap between germline ends came to 21 bases. The CDR3 consists of 18 residues. Germline CDR1 SGHRS, CDR2 YFSETQ. This chain's CDR3 is CASSLTGRGELANYGYTF. In DNA, the CDR3 is TGCGCCAGCAGCTTGACGGGCAGGGGAGAATTAGCCAACTATGGCTACACCTTC.

The count of this clone is one. This rearrangement joins TRBV9 to TRBJ1-2; 9 nucleotides align to TRBD1. Germline-derived CDR1 and CDR2 are SGDLS and YYNGEE. The junction had 4 bases not matched to a gene; V was cut back by 4 bases and J by 6 bases. The length of the CDR3 is 13 residues. The CDR3 loop is CASSSGTGNGYTF. In nucleotides, the CDR3 is TGTGCCAGCAGCTCAGGGACAGGGAATGGCTACACCTTC.

This chain links TRBV5-8 with TRBJ1-2; no reliable D call. There are 11 residues in the CDR3. The V gene lost 0 bases and the J gene lost 5 bases, with 2 bases spanning the gap. Per the germline V gene, CDR1 is SGHTS and CDR2 is YDEGEE. The CDR3 nucleotides read TGTGCCAGCAGCTTGGCGTATGGCTACACCTTC. It encodes CASSLAYGYTF.

A few counts support this clone. V is TRBV10-1 and J is TRBJ1-1; possibly TRBD1 for D (5 bases). Germline lookup yields CDR1 WNHNN and CDR2 SYGVQD (reference sequence). This CDR3 is built from 14 residues. Trimming removed 5 bases at V and 5 bases at J, with 15 bases between. The CDR3 nucleotides read TGCGCCAGCAGTCAGGGAAGGATGAGAACTGAAGCTTTCTTT. Amino acids: CASSQGRMRTEAFF.

The rearrangement uses TRBV5-1 and TRBJ1-4, with 7 bases that match TRBD1. Germline V gene sequence: CDR1 SGHRS, CDR2 YFSETQ. The CDR3 is 15 residues long. The trim removed 5 bases at V and 6 bases at J, leaving 10 bases unmatched. CDR3 DNA: TGCGCCAGCAGACTAACCGGGACAGACGATGAAAAACTGTTTTTT. Translating gives CASRLTGTDDEKLFF.

J is TRBJ2-5 and V is TRBV7-8; TRBD2 matches 9 bases. This CDR3 contains 14 residues. With 5 bases clipped from V and 4 bases from J, the junction kept 5 bases outside the gene matches. The V gene's germline CDR1 is SGHVS and CDR2 FQNEAQ. The CDR3 coding sequence is TGTGCCAGCAGCCTCTGGCGGGGGGGAGAGACCCAGTACTTC. Protein sequence: CASSLWRGGETQYF.

CDR3 DNA sequence: TGTGCCGGGAGTCCGGGGGACAGGGTCATGAACACTGAAGCTTTCTTT. This encodes CAGSPGDRVMNTEAFF. This chain uses TRBV28 with TRBJ1-1; TRBD1 matches 9 bases. The V and J ends lost 11 bases and 0 bases, in that order; junction bases with no gene match: 13. Germline V gives CDR1 MDHEN, CDR2 SYDVKM. CDR3 length: 16 residues.

The CDR3 coding sequence is TGCGCCAGCAGCCAAGGGTCAGATCTCTACTTC. Translation: CASSQGSDLYF. The chain couples TRBV4-1 to TRBJ2-4; no clear D gene. This CDR3 spans 11 amino acids. CDR1 is MGHRA, CDR2 YSYEKL, per germline. The germline V and J ends were trimmed by 1 base and 16 bases, with 11 bases remaining between them.

The rearrangement joins TRBV4-3 to TRBJ1-3; 7 bases line up with TRBD1. Germline CDR1 is LGHNA and CDR2 is YSLEER. The CDR3 totals 16 residues. Trimming took 0 bases from V and 4 from J; bases not matched to a gene: 6. The CDR3 DNA follows: TGCGCCAGCAGCCAAGATCTGACAGGGCCCGGAAACACCATATATTTT. Protein sequence: CASSQDLTGPGNTIYF.

This rearrangement joins TRBV5-1 to TRBJ2-5; TRBD2 agrees at 14 bases. In germline, CDR1 is SGHRS, CDR2 YFSETQ. The CDR3 length is 15 residues. Trimming at V came to 7 bases and at J to 3 bases, leaving 5 bases not matched to a gene. The CDR3 protein is CASGLAGGPKETQYF. The CDR3 DNA follows: TGCGCCAGCGGACTAGCGGGAGGCCCGAAAGAGACCCAGTACTTC.

This clone showed up just once. J is TRBJ2-3 and V is TRBV28, with 7 positions matching TRBD1. This CDR3 is 15 amino acids long. J gave up 2 bases and V 5 bases, and 7 bases lay outside the gene matches. Germline CDR1 and CDR2: MDHEN and SYDVKM. CDR3 DNA: TGTGCCAGCAGTAATCGGACAGGCCACACAGATACGCAGTATTTT. Translation gives CASSNRTGHTDTQYF.

This clone appeared once. The chain uses TRBV11-3 and TRBJ1-4, with D hard to call. Germline-derived CDR1 and CDR2 are SGHNT and YENEEA. The CDR3 is 12 residues long. V lost 5 bases and J lost 7, with 8 bases in between. The CDR3 reads CASSPGGEKLFF. In nucleotides, the CDR3 is TGTGCCAGCAGCCCGGGAGGTGAAAAACTGTTTTTT.

This chain connects TRBV15 to TRBJ1-3, with D hard to call. The V end was cut by 1 base, the J end by 1 base, with 8 bases between. Germline CDR1 LNHNV, CDR2 YYDKDF (reference sequence). The CDR3 contains 15 residues. Here the CDR3 DNA reads TGTGCCACCAGCAGAGGGGGAGAGTCTGGAAACACCATATATTTT. It codes for CATSRGGESGNTIYF.